This TCR beta chain was identified during a study of identical twins (dated by TCRdb to 2016 to 2017). A note on the overall study: To test whether fetal clonotypes persist, the study used deep sequencing on TCR alpha and beta repertoires from monozygotic twins, unrelated adults of various ages, and cord blood. Replicate twin experiments were performed at different times using different library preparation protocols to rule out contamination. General conclusions and limits of the study: In monozygotic twins, recombination models systematically underestimated out-of-frame TCR alpha sharing, but the models matched the sharing seen between unrelated individuals. Zero-insertion analyses could be partly confounded by invariant T cells such as MAIT and iNKT, although diverse VJ usage argued against such confounding for most clonotypes. Fewer insertions were carried by abundant cord blood beta clonotypes, a similar but weaker trend appeared in young adult naive repertoires, and no such trend appeared in memory repertoires. Because the same donors could not be followed over many years, the conclusions relied on cross-sectional statistical analysis. Compared with coincidental sharing between unrelated individuals, an excess of low generation-probability sequences was observed among out-of-frame TCR alpha sequences shared between twins. Excess twin sharing in beta out-of-frame sequences was weaker because fewer shared sequences lowered the signal-to-noise ratio.

The receptor library was made with 5' RACE. The sequencer listed for this sample is Illumina HiSeq 2000. A universal primer binding site was added through template switching, and the final cDNA carried a unique molecular identifier so that TCR cDNA molecules could be counted accurately. First-strand cDNA for TCR alpha and beta chains was synthesized from specific primers in the conserved constant-segment region. To control for contamination, every cDNA library was double barcoded, receiving both a SMART-Mk sample barcode and Illumina barcodes. TruSeq adapter sequences and Illumina sample barcodes were added in two successive PCR steps. The TCR alpha and beta cDNA libraries were sequenced on the Illumina HiSeq platform using custom primers. Processing in the source paper ran as follows. Raw reads were processed with MiGEC to extract unique molecular identifiers, and MiXCR was used to determine CDR3 positions. For each individual, recombination models were inferred using an EM algorithm with the repgenHMM and IGoR tools. The tcR package in R was used for shared clonotype analysis, with sharing normalized by the product of cloneset sizes. To study raw recombination without the effects of thymic and clonal selection, out-of-frame nonproductive sequences were analyzed. TCRdb handled the public reads itself, with Q25 trimming in fastp and clone calling in MiXCR, and kept productive beta chains. Under each unique CDR3 protein, matching rows form one entry showing the most common genes and DNA. These V and J calls originate from TCRdb's pipeline instead of the authors' own analysis. In this sample the table shows fewer than 900,000 distinct CDR3 sequences, 21% of which occur a single time. 4% to 5.5% of the sample is taken by the ten largest.

V is pruned by 6 bases and J by 4 bases, leaving 6 bases of the junction without a gene match. The CDR3 numbers 14 residues from cysteine through phenylalanine. CDR3 DNA is the only sequence kept; it has 42 bases, read in frame from the first base. Every donor in the study was a healthy Caucasian. The twin cohort consisted of three pairs of female monozygotic twins, all aged roughly 18 to 29 years. RNA for TCR libraries was isolated from peripheral blood mononuclear cells. About this clonotype itself: What antigen it recognizes has not been identified. Within one base of it there is no much larger clone, and no base qualities were kept.

The data also belong to a second study, concerning T cells expressing NK-cell markers. The second study also describes: TCR beta-chain repertoires were profiled in sorted CD3+CD56+NKG2C+, CD3+CD56+NKG2C- and CD3+CD56-NKG2C+ T-cell subsets from roughly eight donors. Among the eight sequenced donors, only one was HCMV-seronegative, while the other seven were HCMV-seropositive. In several experiments an anti-gammadeltaTCR antibody was added to restrict sorting to alphabetaTCR-expressing T cells. For six donors, the dominant CD3+CD56+NKG2C+ clonotypes were among the top 10 CD8+ clonotypes and accounted for about 1.0-7.5% of CD8+ T cells. Those dominant clonotypes were again the most abundant among CD3+CD56-NKG2C+ cells in a handful of donors, at about 28.3-65%. Whether the expanded NKG2C-expressing T cell clones were specific for HCMV antigens remained unclear. The study sequenced eight donors, all healthy volunteers chosen at random: three men and five women. To determine HCMV serostatus, a commercial ELISA kit was used to detect HCMV-specific IgG in serum. For a handful of donors, unsorted PBMC were also used to sequence bulk peripheral blood T-cell repertoires. MIGEC was used to demultiplex reads and group the reads by UMI, and MiTCR was used to assemble and quantify clonotypes. To remove erroneous sequences, TCR cDNA sequences were retained only when supported by two or more reads. The tcR package was used for downstream repertoire analysis, with clonotypes matched between fractions based on CDR3 nucleotide sequence plus V segment. Antigen specificity was annotated against VDJdb with VDJmatch, allowing one amino acid substitution in CDR3.

In this chain, TRBV12-3 or TRBV12-4 is recombined with TRBJ1-5; TRBD1 fits 7 bases in the junction. This TCR derives from a woman between 18 and 30 years old in good health. Sequenced sample: PBMCs. The nucleotide sequence is TGTGCCAGCAGCGGGACAGCAGAGAATCAGCCCCAGCATTTT. Its translation is CASSGTAENQPQHF.